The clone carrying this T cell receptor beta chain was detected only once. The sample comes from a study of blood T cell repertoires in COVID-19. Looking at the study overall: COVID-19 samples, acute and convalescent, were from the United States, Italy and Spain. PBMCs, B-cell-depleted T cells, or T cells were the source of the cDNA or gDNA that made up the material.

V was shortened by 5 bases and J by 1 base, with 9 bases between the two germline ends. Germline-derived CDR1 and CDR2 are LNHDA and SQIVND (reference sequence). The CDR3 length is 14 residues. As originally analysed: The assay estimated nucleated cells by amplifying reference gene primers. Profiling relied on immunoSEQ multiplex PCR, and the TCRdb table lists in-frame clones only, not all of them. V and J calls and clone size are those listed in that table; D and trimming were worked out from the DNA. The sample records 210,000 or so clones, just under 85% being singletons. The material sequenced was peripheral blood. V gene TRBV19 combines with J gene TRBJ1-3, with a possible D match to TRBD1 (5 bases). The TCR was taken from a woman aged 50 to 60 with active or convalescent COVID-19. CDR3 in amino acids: CASSSQGSGNTIYF. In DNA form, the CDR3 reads TGTGCCAGTAGTTCTCAGGGATCTGGAAACACCATATATTTT.